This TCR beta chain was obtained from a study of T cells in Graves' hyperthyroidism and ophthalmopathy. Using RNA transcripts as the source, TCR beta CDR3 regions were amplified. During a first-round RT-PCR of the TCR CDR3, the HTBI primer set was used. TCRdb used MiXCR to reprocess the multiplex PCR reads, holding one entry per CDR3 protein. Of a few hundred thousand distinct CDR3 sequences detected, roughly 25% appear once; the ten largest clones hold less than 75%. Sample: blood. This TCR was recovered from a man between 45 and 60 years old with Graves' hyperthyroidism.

The chain's CDR3 is CASSPLGRGSGELFF. The CDR3 region has the DNA TGTGCCAGCAGCCCCCTTGGGCGAGGAAGCGGGGAGCTGTTTTTT. This chain joins TRBV7-3 and TRBJ2-2; D not resolved. This CDR3 comprises 15 residues. V was clipped by 5 bases and J by 7 bases, with 17 bases between them. Per the germline V gene, CDR1 is SGHTA and CDR2 is FQGTGA.